Below are 29 T cell receptor beta chains sequenced from a single sample in a study of CD8 T cells in ankylosing spondylitis. Notes on the study in general: A TCR beta motif of roughly 8 highly homologous variants appeared characteristic of ankylosing spondylitis blood.

TCRdb re-analysed the 5' RACE reads in MiXCR, keeping a single row per CDR3 protein. The data contain hundreds of thousands of distinct CDR3 sequences, 12% of them singletons. These TCRs are of unknown antigen specificity. Sample: blood, either unsorted or a sorted T cell fraction (not recorded which). All receptors derive from a male donor with ankylosing spondylitis.

The rearrangement uses TRBV27 and TRBJ2-1, with TRBD2 as a possible D gene (5 bases). The germline CDR1 and CDR2 sequences are MNHEY and SMNVEV (reference sequence). This CDR3 has 15 amino acids. Trimming stripped 5 bases from V and 2 bases from J, with 13 bases between. The CDR3 protein is CASSRIAYPYNEQFF. CDR3 coding DNA: TGTGCCAGCAGTCGTATAGCGTATCCCTACAATGAGCAGTTCTTC.

This clonotype has at least ten counts. J is TRBJ1-1 and V is TRBV5-1; no reliable D call. V dropped 5 bases and J dropped 4 bases, with 9 bases sitting between them. The V gene's germline CDR1 is SGHRS and CDR2 YFSETQ. The length of the CDR3 is 12 residues. The DNA for the CDR3 is TGCGCCAGCAGTCCGATGGGCACTGAAGCTTTCTTT. It is translated as CASSPMGTEAFF.

This clonotype was seen a handful of times. The genes are TRBV2 and TRBJ2-3; 7 nucleotides align to TRBD2. Germline V gene lookup returns CDR1 SNHLY and CDR2 FYNNEI. There are 13 residues in the CDR3. J lost 4 bases, V lost 8 bases, and 6 bases had no gene match. As DNA, the CDR3 is TGTGCCAGCGGAGGACTAGTACCAGATACGCAGTATTTT. This translates into CASGGLVPDTQYF.

J is TRBJ2-2 and V is TRBV20-1; the D gene is possibly TRBD2 (6 bases). V dropped 7 bases and J dropped 7 bases, with 13 bases sitting between them. Germline values: CDR1 DFQATT, CDR2 SNEGSKA (reference sequence). There are 12 residues in the CDR3. The chain's CDR3 is CSVFGGFGELFF. DNA for the CDR3: TGCAGTGTTTTCGGGGGTTTCGGGGAGCTGTTTTTT.

This clonotype was seen a handful of times. V gene TRBV5-1 combines with J gene TRBJ2-1, with 15 positions matching TRBD2. The J segment lost 7 bases and the V segment lost 3 bases, leaving 11 bases of the junction unmatched. The CDR3 loop spans 18 amino acids. Germline lookup yields CDR1 SGHRS and CDR2 YFSETQ. The CDR3 bases are TGCGCCAGCAGCTACGGACTAGCGGGAGGGCCAGGTTTGAATGAGCAGTTCTTC. Translated: CASSYGLAGGPGLNEQFF.

In its sample, this clonotype was seen a few times. The V and J genes are TRBV30 and TRBJ2-7; 11 bases are a match to TRBD2. CDR1 GTSNPN and CDR2 SVGIG come from the germline V gene (reference sequence). The CDR3 runs 14 residues. J was trimmed by 6 bases and V by 2 bases; bases with no gene match: 6. The CDR3 region has the DNA TGTGCCTGGAGTTTAGCGGGGGGGTTAGGCGAGCAGTACTTC. Translation: CAWSLAGGLGEQYF.

The V call is TRBV28, the J call TRBJ2-3, with TRBD2 matching over 8 bases. The CDR3 sequence is 13 residues long. Germline CDR1 and CDR2: MDHEN and SYDVKM. J was trimmed by 10 bases and V by 7 bases; bases with no gene match: 10. The CDR3 is CASNGGGSFAQYF. The CDR3 coding sequence is TGTGCCAGCAACGGGGGGGGGTCGTTTGCGCAGTATTTT.

Ten or more counts support this clonotype. The genes are TRBV4-3 and TRBJ1-4, with TRBD1 matching 7 bases. After removal of 1 base from V and 6 bases from J, the junction contained 5 bases not matched to a gene. Germline loops: CDR1 LGHNA, CDR2 YSLEER. The CDR3 contains 15 residues. The CDR3, as DNA: TGCGCCAGCAGCCAAGGCAACAGGGGTGATGAAAAACTGTTTTTT. This sequence encodes CASSQGNRGDEKLFF.

The chain carries TRBV28 and TRBJ2-5; a possible D gene is TRBD1 (6 bases). V dropped 8 bases and J dropped 3 bases, with 13 bases sitting between them. Germline CDR1 MDHEN, CDR2 SYDVKM. The CDR3 runs 13 residues. The DNA of the CDR3 is TGTGCCAGCTACAACAGGGAAGAAGAGACCCAGTACTTC. This sequence encodes CASYNREEETQYF.

This clonotype appeared many times. The V gene is TRBV7-9, the J gene TRBJ2-3; 9 bases fit TRBD2. The CDR3 is 15 amino acids. Germline V CDR1 and CDR2: SEHNR, FQNEAQ (reference sequence). After removal of 0 bases from V and 9 bases from J, the junction contained 7 bases not matched to a gene. CDR3 bases: TGTGCCAGCAGCTTAGCGCCAGCGGGGGGTAGAACGCAGTATTTT. Translated: CASSLAPAGGRTQYF.

This clonotype was observed a few times. This chain links TRBV29-1 with TRBJ2-7; D is tentatively TRBD1 or TRBD2 (5 bases each). V lost 3 bases and J lost 3, with 18 bases in between. The V gene's germline CDR1 is SQVTM and CDR2 ANQGSEA. This CDR3 comprises 15 residues. In nucleotides, the CDR3 is TGCAGCGTTGAGGGGGAGCAGGGAGATCACTACGAGCAGTACTTC. Translation gives CSVEGEQGDHYEQYF.

This chain connects TRBV20-1 to TRBJ2-2; D might be TRBD2 (6 bases). Trimming cost V 4 bases and J 6 bases, with 15 bases left between them. Per the germline V gene, CDR1 is DFQATT and CDR2 is SNEGSKA (reference sequence). The CDR3 extends over 14 amino acids. The CDR3 nucleotides are TGCAGTGCTATGGGGACTTCGGGATCCGGGGAGCTGTTTTTT. Translated: CSAMGTSGSGELFF.

The J gene is TRBJ2-7, the V gene TRBV7-8; 10 bases are a match to TRBD1. With 0 bases clipped from V and 4 bases from J, the junction kept 3 bases outside the gene matches. CDR3 length: 15 residues. Looked up from germline, CDR1 is SGHVS and CDR2 is FQNEAQ. This CDR3 reads CASSLARTGGYEQYF. For the CDR3, the DNA is TGTGCCAGCAGCTTAGCGCGGACAGGGGGATACGAGCAGTACTTC.

The gene calls are TRBV20-1 and TRBJ2-1; 15 bases map to TRBD2. With V trimmed by 8 bases and J by 1 base, 9 bases remained unmatched. The V gene's germline CDR1 is DFQATT and CDR2 SNEGSKA (reference sequence). The CDR3 contains 17 residues. The chain's CDR3 is CSPWTSGGAESYNEQFF. Here the CDR3 DNA reads TGCAGTCCCTGGACTAGCGGGGGGGCCGAATCCTACAATGAGCAGTTCTTC.

This clonotype was seen a handful of times. The V gene is TRBV7-2, the J gene TRBJ2-3, with 8 bases aligning to TRBD2. V was pared by 0 bases and J by 4 bases, with 9 bases of the junction left unmatched. This CDR3 spans 17 amino acids. CDR1 and CDR2 (germline): SGHTA, FQGNSA. CDR3 loop: CASSLAPGLGGADTQYF. CDR3 coding DNA: TGTGCCAGCAGCTTAGCCCCGGGACTAGGGGGGGCAGATACGCAGTATTTT.

V is TRBV16 and J is TRBJ2-7; 8 positions agree with TRBD1. Per germline, CDR1 KGHSY and CDR2 FQNENV. This CDR3 contains 16 residues. V trimming: 1 base; J trimming: 5 bases; junction bases outside the gene matches: 10. The CDR3 nucleotides read TGTGCCAGCAGCCAATTTTTGGACAGGGTGAGAGACGAGCAGTACTTC. Amino acids: CASSQFLDRVRDEQYF.

This clonotype occurred many times. The rearrangement links TRBV6-5 to TRBJ1-1, with D perhaps TRBD1 (6 bases). Trimming removed 6 bases from V and 3 bases from J, with 8 bases in between. CDR3 length: 12 residues. Germline-derived CDR1 and CDR2 are MNHEY and SVGAGI. The CDR3 sequence: CASRDRYTEAFF. DNA for the CDR3: TGTGCCAGCAGGGACAGATACACTGAAGCTTTCTTT.

This chain connects TRBV20-1 to TRBJ2-7; D is uncertain. CDR1 is DFQATT and CDR2 is SNEGSKA in the germline V gene (reference sequence). Trimming took 5 bases from V and 0 from J, leaving 11 bases between them. The CDR3 extends over 13 amino acids. CDR3 protein: CSAVNPSSYEQYF. CDR3 sequence (DNA): TGCAGTGCTGTGAACCCCAGCTCCTACGAGCAGTACTTC.

The chain is built from TRBV7-2 and TRBJ2-2; tentative D call: TRBD1 (5 bases). In germline, CDR1 is SGHTA, CDR2 FQGNSA. This CDR3 is built from 15 residues. V dropped 7 bases and J dropped 1 base, with 13 bases sitting between them. The DNA of the CDR3 is TGTGCCAGCACCCTTCGCCAGGGGAACACCGGGGAGCTGTTTTTT. Encoded protein: CASTLRQGNTGELFF.

This clonotype came up a few times. The rearrangement links TRBV29-1 to TRBJ2-7, with D maybe TRBD1 (5 bases). CDR1 is SQVTM and CDR2 is ANQGSEA in the germline V gene. The length of the CDR3 is 13 residues. V lost 0 bases and J lost 2, with 8 bases in between. The CDR3: CSVEDRVTYEQYF. CDR3 in DNA: TGCAGCGTTGAAGACAGGGTAACCTACGAGCAGTACTTC.

This clonotype was seen a few times. The chain uses TRBV12-3 or TRBV12-4 and TRBJ2-7, with TRBD2 matching 9 bases. Unmatched junction bases numbered 9, after V lost 5 bases and J lost 4 bases. There are 15 residues in the CDR3. The CDR3 protein is CASSPMGAGGYEQYF. CDR3 nucleotide sequence: TGTGCCAGCAGTCCCATGGGGGCGGGGGGGTACGAGCAGTACTTC.

The V and J genes are TRBV5-1 and TRBJ2-7; 7 bases match TRBD1. Germline V gene lookup returns CDR1 SGHRS and CDR2 YFSETQ. V lost 3 bases, J lost 4 bases, and 10 bases stayed unmatched. The CDR3 consists of 15 residues. CDR3 bases: TGCGCCAGCAGCTCATATCCGGGACAGCGGTACGAGCAGTACTTC. Encoded protein: CASSSYPGQRYEQYF.

At least ten counts were recorded for this clonotype. V gene TRBV7-2 combines with J gene TRBJ2-7; 7 bases are a match to TRBD1. The ends lost 7 bases at V and 2 bases at J; junction bases unmatched: 8. Germline CDR1 SGHTA, CDR2 FQGNSA. This CDR3 has 14 residues. This chain's CDR3 is CASTPRTGTYEQYF. CDR3 in DNA: TGTGCCAGCACCCCGCGGACAGGTACCTACGAGCAGTACTTC.

This chain uses TRBV9 with TRBJ2-7; TRBD1 agrees at 7 bases. With 5 bases clipped from V and 2 bases from J, the junction kept 7 bases outside the gene matches. Germline CDR1 SGDLS, CDR2 YYNGEE. The CDR3 has 14 residues. In DNA form, the CDR3 reads TGTGCCAGCAGTGAGGACAGGCTTACCTACGAGCAGTACTTC. Its protein is CASSEDRLTYEQYF.

This clonotype was seen more than once but under ten times. V gene TRBV4-3 combines with J gene TRBJ2-5; no firm D call. There are 16 residues in the CDR3. Germline V gene lookup returns CDR1 LGHNA and CDR2 YSLEER. V lost 1 base to trimming and J lost 7 bases, with 19 bases between them. For the CDR3, the DNA is TGCGCCAGCAGCCAAGGACTCGGGTCATCTGATAGGACCCAGTACTTC. It codes for CASSQGLGSSDRTQYF.

The sample holds a few counts of this clonotype. The chain's CDR3 is CASTPGRGNYGYTF. In DNA form, the CDR3 reads TGTGCCAGCACCCCGGGTAGGGGGAACTATGGCTACACCTTC. The chain joins TRBV21-1 to TRBJ1-2; TRBD1 is the table's D call and was not checked against the DNA. TRBV21-1 is described as a pseudogene. The CDR3 covers 14 residues.

This clonotype was seen a handful of times. V and J are TRBV15 and TRBJ2-2; D gene uncertain. This CDR3 spans 13 amino acids. CDR1 and CDR2 from the germline V gene are LNHNV and YYDKDF (reference sequence). With 3 bases removed from V and 7 bases from J, the gap between germline ends came to 9 bases. In DNA form, the CDR3 reads TGTGCCACCAGCAGTCAACCTCTCGGGGAGCTGTTTTTT. Its protein product is CATSSQPLGELFF.

The rearrangement uses TRBV9 and TRBJ2-2; D may be TRBD1 (5 bases). CDR3 size: 16 residues. Deletions cut 2 bases from V and 3 bases from J, with 14 bases between. Germline CDR1 is SGDLS and CDR2 is YYNGEE. CDR3 region: CASSVRGGDYTGELFF. For the CDR3, the DNA is TGTGCCAGCAGCGTTAGGGGCGGAGACTACACCGGGGAGCTGTTTTTT.

The chain carries TRBV28 and TRBJ2-5; 7 nucleotides line up with TRBD1. CDR1 and CDR2 (germline): MDHEN, SYDVKM. This CDR3 spans 15 amino acids. Trimming took 6 bases from V and 2 from J; bases not matched to a gene: 9. The CDR3 region has the DNA TGTGCCAGCAGCTATCCGGGACAGAGACAAGAGACCCAGTACTTC. Amino acid sequence: CASSYPGQRQETQYF.